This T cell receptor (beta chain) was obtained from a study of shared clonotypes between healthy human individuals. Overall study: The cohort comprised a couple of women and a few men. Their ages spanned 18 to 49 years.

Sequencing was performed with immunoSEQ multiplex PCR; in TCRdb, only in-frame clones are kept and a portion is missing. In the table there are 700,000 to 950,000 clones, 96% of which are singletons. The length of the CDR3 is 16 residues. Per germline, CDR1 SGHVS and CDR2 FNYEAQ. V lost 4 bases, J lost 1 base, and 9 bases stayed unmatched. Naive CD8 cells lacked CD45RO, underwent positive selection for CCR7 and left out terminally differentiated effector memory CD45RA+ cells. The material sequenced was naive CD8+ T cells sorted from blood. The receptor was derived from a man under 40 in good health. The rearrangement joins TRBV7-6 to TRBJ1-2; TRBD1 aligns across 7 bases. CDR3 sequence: CASSSNRDSFNYGYTF. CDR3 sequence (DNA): TGTGCCAGCAGCTCAAACCGGGACAGCTTTAACTATGGCTACACCTTC.